This T cell receptor beta chain was sequenced during a study of blood T cell repertoires in COVID-19. This CDR3 comprises 15 residues. Germline V CDR1 and CDR2: MNHEY, SVGEGT. The V gene lost 2 bases and the J gene lost 8 bases, with 18 bases spanning the gap. The assay was immunoSEQ multiplex PCR, and TCRdb's table has in-frame clones only and misses some. Counted here are fewer than 200,000 clones, 75% to 90% occurring once; the ten biggest clones make up about 7%. The rearrangement joins TRBV6-2 or TRBV6-3 to TRBJ1-2; D not certain. The sample consisted of peripheral blood. The sequence derives from a man aged 55 to 69 with acute or convalescent COVID-19. CDR3 protein: CASSYPLGESRGYTF. The CDR3 DNA reads TGTGCCAGCAGTTACCCTCTCGGGGAATCGCGAGGCTACACCTTC.